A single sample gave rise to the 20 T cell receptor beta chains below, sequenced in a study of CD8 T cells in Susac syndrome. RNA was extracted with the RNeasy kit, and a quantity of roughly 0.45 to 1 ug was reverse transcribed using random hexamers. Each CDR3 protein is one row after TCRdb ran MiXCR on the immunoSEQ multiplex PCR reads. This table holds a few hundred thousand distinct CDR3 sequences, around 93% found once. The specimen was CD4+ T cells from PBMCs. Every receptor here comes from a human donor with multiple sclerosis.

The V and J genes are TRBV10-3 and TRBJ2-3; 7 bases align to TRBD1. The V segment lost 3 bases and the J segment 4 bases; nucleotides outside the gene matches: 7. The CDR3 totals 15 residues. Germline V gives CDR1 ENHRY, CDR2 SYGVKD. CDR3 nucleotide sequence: TGTGCCATCAGTGATAAAGGGGGCACGGCAGATACGCAGTATTTT. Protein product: CAISDKGGTADTQYF.

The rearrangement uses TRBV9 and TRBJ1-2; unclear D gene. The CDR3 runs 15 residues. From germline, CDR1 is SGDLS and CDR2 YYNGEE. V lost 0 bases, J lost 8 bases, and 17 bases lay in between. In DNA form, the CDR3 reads TGTGCCAGCAGCGTAGGGGGAATTGCGCCTTCCGGCTACACCTTC. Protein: CASSVGGIAPSGYTF.

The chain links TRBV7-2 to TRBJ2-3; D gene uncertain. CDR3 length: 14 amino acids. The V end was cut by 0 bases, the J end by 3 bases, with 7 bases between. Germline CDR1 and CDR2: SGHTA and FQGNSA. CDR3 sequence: CASSLAWVTDTQYF. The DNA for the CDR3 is TGTGCCAGCAGCTTAGCCTGGGTAACAGATACGCAGTATTTT.

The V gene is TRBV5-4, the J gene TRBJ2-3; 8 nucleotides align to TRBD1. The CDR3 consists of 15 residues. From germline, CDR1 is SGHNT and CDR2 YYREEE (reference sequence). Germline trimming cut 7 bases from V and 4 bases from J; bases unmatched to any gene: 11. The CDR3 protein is CASGAGGESPDTQYF. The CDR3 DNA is TGTGCCAGCGGCGCAGGGGGCGAAAGCCCAGATACGCAGTATTTT.

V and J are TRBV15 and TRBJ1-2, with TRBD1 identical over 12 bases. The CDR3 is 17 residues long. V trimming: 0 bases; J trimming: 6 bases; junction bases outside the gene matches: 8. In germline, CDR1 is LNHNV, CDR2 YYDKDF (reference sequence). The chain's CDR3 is CATSREPGQGALNGYTF. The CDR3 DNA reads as TGTGCCACCAGCAGAGAGCCGGGACAGGGGGCGTTAAATGGCTACACCTTC.

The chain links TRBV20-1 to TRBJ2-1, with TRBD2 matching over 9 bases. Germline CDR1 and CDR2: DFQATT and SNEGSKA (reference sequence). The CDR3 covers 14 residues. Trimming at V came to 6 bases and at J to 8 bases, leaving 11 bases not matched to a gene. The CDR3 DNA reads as TGCAGTGCCCAGAGCGGGAGGCAGGACTATGAGCAGTTCTTC. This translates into CSAQSGRQDYEQFF.

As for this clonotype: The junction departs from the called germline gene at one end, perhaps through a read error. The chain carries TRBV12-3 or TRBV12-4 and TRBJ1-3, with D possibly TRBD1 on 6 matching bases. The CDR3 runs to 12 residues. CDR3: CASSYSTGRVYF. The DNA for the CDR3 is TGTGCCAGCAGCTACTCGACAGGCAGGGTCTACTTT.

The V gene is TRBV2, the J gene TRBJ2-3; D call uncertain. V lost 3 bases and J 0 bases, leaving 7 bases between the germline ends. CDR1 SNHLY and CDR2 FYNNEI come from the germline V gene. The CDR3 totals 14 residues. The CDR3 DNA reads TGTGCCAGCAGTGAGGGGTTTAGCACAGATACGCAGTATTTT. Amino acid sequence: CASSEGFSTDTQYF.

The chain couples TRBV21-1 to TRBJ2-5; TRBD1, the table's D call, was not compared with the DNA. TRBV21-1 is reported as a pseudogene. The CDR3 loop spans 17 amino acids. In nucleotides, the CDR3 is TGTGCCAGCAGCAACACCCTCAGCCAGGGTCCCCAAGAGACCCAGTACTTC. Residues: CASSNTLSQGPQETQYF.

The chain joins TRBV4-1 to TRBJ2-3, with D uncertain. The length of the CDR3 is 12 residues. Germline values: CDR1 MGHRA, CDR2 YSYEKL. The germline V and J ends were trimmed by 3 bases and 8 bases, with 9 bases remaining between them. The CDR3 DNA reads TGCGCCAGCAGCCACCCGGTTGGTACGCAGTATTTT. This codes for CASSHPVGTQYF.

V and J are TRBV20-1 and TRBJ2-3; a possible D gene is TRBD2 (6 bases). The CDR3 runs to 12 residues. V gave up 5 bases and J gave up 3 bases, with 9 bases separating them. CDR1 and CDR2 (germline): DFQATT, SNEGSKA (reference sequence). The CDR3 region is CSAAGTTDTQYF. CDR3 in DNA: TGCAGTGCTGCCGGGACTACAGATACGCAGTATTTT.

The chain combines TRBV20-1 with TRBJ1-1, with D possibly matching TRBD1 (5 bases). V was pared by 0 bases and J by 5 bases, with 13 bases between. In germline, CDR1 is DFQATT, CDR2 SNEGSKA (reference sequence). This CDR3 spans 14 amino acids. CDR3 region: CSARDPGERTEAFF. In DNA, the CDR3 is TGCAGTGCTAGAGATCCGGGGGAAAGAACTGAAGCTTTCTTT.

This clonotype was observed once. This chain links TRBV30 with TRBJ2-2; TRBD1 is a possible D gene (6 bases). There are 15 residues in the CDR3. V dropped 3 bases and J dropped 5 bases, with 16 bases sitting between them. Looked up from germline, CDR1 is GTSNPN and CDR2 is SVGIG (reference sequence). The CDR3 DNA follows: TGTGCCTGGAGGCAGGGGAAATTGGGGACCGGGGAGCTGTTTTTT. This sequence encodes CAWRQGKLGTGELFF.

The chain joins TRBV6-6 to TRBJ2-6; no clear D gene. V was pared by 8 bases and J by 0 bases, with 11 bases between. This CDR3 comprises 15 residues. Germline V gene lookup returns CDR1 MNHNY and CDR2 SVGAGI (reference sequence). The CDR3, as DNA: TGTGCCAGCGTGGCGTCAGGCTCTGGGGCCAACGTCCTGACTTTC. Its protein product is CASVASGSGANVLTF.

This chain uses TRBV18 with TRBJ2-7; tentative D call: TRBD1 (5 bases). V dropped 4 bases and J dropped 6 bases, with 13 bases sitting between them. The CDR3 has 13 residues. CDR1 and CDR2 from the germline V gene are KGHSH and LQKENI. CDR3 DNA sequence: TGTGCCAGCTCACTAGAGCATCAGGGCGAGCAGTACTTC. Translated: CASSLEHQGEQYF.

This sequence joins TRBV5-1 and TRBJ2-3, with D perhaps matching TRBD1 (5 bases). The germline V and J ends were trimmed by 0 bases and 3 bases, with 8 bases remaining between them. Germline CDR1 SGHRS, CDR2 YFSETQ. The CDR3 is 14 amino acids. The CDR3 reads CASSLDRPTDTQYF. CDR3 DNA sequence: TGCGCCAGCAGCTTGGACAGGCCTACAGATACGCAGTATTTT.

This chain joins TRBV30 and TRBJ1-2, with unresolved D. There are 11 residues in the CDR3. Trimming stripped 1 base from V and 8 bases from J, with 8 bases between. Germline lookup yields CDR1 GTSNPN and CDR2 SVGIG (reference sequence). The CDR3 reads CAWSEPGGYTF. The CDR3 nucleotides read TGTGCCTGGAGTGAACCAGGAGGCTACACCTTC.

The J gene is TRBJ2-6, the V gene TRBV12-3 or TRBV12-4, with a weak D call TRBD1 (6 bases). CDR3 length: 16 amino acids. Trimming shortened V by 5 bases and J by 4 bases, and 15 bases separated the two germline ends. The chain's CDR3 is CASSTLAGVGANVLTF. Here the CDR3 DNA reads TGTGCCAGCAGTACCCTCGCAGGGGTCGGGGCCAACGTCCTGACTTTC.

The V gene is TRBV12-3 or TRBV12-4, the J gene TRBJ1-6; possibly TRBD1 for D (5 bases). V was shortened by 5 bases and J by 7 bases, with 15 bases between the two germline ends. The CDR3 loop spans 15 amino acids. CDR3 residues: CASSPGGVNNSPLHF. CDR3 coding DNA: TGTGCCAGCAGTCCGGGGGGGGTTAACAATTCACCCCTCCACTTT.

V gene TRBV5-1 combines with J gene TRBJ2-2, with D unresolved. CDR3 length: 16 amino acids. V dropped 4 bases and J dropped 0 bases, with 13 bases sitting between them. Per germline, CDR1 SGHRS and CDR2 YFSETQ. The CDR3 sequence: CASSLVGLANTGELFF. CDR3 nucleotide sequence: TGCGCCAGCAGCCTCGTAGGGCTGGCGAACACCGGGGAGCTGTTTTTT.